What follows are 5 T cell receptor beta chains derived from one specimen sequenced in a study of Ad26.COV2.S vaccination and SARS-CoV-2 variants. The assay was immunoSEQ multiplex PCR, and TCRdb's table has in-frame clones only and misses some. The sample contains about 320,000 clones, 85% to 90% of which appear only once. Treatment in this sample: approximately 18 received Ad26.COV2.S at low or high dose, single or two shots; about 5 received placebo; per-sample allocation not given. Each sample was drawn 63 days after the first injection (of vaccine or placebo). The material was peripheral blood, obtained in a trial of Ad26.COV2.S vaccine versus placebo. The receptor set was obtained from a person aged 18-65 years who received the Ad26.COV2.S COVID-19 vaccine or a placebo.

The rearrangement links TRBV7-3 to TRBJ2-6; 9 nucleotides agree with TRBD1. CDR3 size: 17 residues. The junction had 9 bases not matched to a gene; V was cut back by 5 bases and J by 4 bases. Germline lookup yields CDR1 SGHTA and CDR2 FQGTGA. The CDR3: CASSTGTGYSGANVLTF. The CDR3 bases are TGTGCCAGCAGCACCGGGACAGGGTATAGCGGGGCCAACGTCCTGACTTTC.

This clone was detected only once. The chain couples TRBV6-1 to TRBJ2-2; unclear D gene. The CDR3 spans 13 residues. CDR1 is MNHNS, CDR2 SASEGT, per germline. V dropped 3 bases and J dropped 1 base, with 3 bases sitting between them. The CDR3 protein is CASSDWNTGELFF. The CDR3 DNA sequence: TGTGCCAGCAGTGATTGGAACACCGGGGAGCTGTTTTTT.

The V gene is TRBV25-1, the J gene TRBJ1-4; 10 bases agree with TRBD1. V dropped 8 bases and J dropped 6; count of bases not matched to a gene: 6. The CDR3 sequence is 14 residues long. Germline V lookup: CDR1 MGHDK, CDR2 SYGVNS. The CDR3 nucleotides read TGTGCCAGCGGCTCCGGGACAGGGGATGAAAAACTGTTTTTT. It codes for CASGSGTGDEKLFF.

V usage is TRBV19 and J usage is TRBJ1-2; 7 nucleotides align to TRBD1. The CDR3 is made up of 13 amino acids. The germline V gene has CDR1 LNHDA and CDR2 SQIVND (reference sequence). V was pared by 6 bases and J by 3 bases, with 4 bases of the junction left unmatched. CDR3 in amino acids: CASRAQGDYGYTF. As DNA, the CDR3 is TGTGCCAGTAGGGCCCAGGGGGACTATGGCTACACCTTC.

The chain joins TRBV3-1 (or the pseudogene TRBV3-2) to TRBJ2-7; 9 bases line up with TRBD2. V was pared by 6 bases and J by 2 bases, with 5 bases of the junction left unmatched. The CDR3 spans 14 residues. The germline V gene has CDR1 LGHDT and CDR2 YNNKEL (reference sequence). CDR3 residues: CASRPSGATYEQYF. In DNA form, the CDR3 reads TGTGCCAGCAGGCCTAGCGGGGCCACCTACGAGCAGTACTTC.